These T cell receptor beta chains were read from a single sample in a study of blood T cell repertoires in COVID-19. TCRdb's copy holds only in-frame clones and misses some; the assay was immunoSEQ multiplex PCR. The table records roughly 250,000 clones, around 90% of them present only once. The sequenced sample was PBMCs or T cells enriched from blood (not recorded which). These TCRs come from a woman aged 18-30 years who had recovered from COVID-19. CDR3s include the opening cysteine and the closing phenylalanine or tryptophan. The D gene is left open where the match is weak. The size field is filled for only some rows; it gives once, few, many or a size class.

cdr3_aa: CASSLILAGSSGELFF; cdr3_nt: TGTGCCAGCAGCTTAATCCTAGCGGGAAGTTCCGGGGAGCTGTTTTTT; d_call: TRBD2; clone_size: -; j_call: TRBJ2-2; v_call: TRBV7-2
cdr3_aa: CASSLLPGQANTGELFF; cdr3_nt: TGTGCCAGCAGCTTACTACCGGGACAGGCAAACACCGGGGAGCTGTTTTTT; d_call: TRBD1; clone_size: -; j_call: TRBJ2-2; v_call: TRBV7-8
cdr3_aa: CASSDGGMGEKLFF; cdr3_nt: TGTGCCAGTTCGGATGGCGGTATGGGTGAAAAACTGTTTTTT; d_call: -; clone_size: -; j_call: TRBJ1-4; v_call: TRBV19
cdr3_aa: CASSVGGGYNSPLHF; cdr3_nt: TGTGCCAGCAGTGTCGGCGGGGGCTATAATTCACCCCTCCACTTT; d_call: -; clone_size: -; j_call: TRBJ1-6; v_call: TRBV2
cdr3_aa: CASSQDLRYGYTF; cdr3_nt: TGCGCCAGCAGCCAAGATCTTCGTTATGGCTACACCTTC; d_call: -; clone_size: -; j_call: TRBJ1-2; v_call: TRBV4-3
cdr3_aa: CASRALRDRDQPQHF; cdr3_nt: TGTGCCAGCAGGGCCCTCCGGGACAGGGATCAGCCCCAGCATTTT; d_call: TRBD1; clone_size: -; j_call: TRBJ1-5; v_call: TRBV25-1
cdr3_aa: CASSLYENPNGYTF; cdr3_nt: TGTGCCAGCAGTCTTTATGAGAACCCCAATGGCTACACCTTC; d_call: -; clone_size: once; j_call: TRBJ1-2; v_call: TRBV13
cdr3_aa: CASSYGTGTYEQYF; cdr3_nt: TGTGCCAGCAGCTACGGGACAGGAACCTACGAGCAGTACTTC; d_call: TRBD1; clone_size: -; j_call: TRBJ2-7; v_call: TRBV5-6
cdr3_aa: CASSPGTSGRTDTQYF; cdr3_nt: TGTGCCAGCTCACCCGGGACTAGCGGGAGAACAGATACGCAGTATTTT; d_call: TRBD2; clone_size: -; j_call: TRBJ2-3; v_call: TRBV18
cdr3_aa: CASSVRDRAQANYGYTF; cdr3_nt: TGTGCCAGTAGTGTCCGGGACAGAGCTCAAGCTAACTATGGCTACACCTTC; d_call: TRBD1; clone_size: once; j_call: TRBJ1-2; v_call: TRBV19